The 25 T cell receptor beta chains below were found in one sample sequenced in a study of blood T cell repertoires in COVID-19. Using immunoSEQ multiplex PCR, the repertoire was profiled, and TCRdb retains in-frame clones only, with some absent. The repertoire consists of hundreds of thousands of clones, with about 87% occurring once and the leading ten covering under 3.5%. The specimen sequenced was PBMCs or T cells enriched from blood (not recorded which). These receptor sequences come from a woman aged 45 to 65 who had recovered from COVID-19.

The V and J genes are TRBV3-1 (or the pseudogene TRBV3-2) and TRBJ1-5, with D perhaps matching TRBD1 (5 bases). CDR1 and CDR2 from the germline V gene are LGHDT and YNNKEL (reference sequence). CDR3 length: 15 residues. V lost 1 base, J lost 7 bases, and 14 bases lay in between. The DNA for the CDR3 is TGTGCCAGCAGCCAAGGAAACAGGTTCGACCAGCCCCAGCATTTT. Amino acids: CASSQGNRFDQPQHF.

This chain uses TRBV19 with TRBJ1-4; D unresolved. The V end lost 4 bases, the J end lost 0 bases, and 12 bases lay between the germline ends. The CDR3 has 16 residues. Germline V gene lookup returns CDR1 LNHDA and CDR2 SQIVND (reference sequence). CDR3 loop: CASSTWGVATNEKLFF. CDR3 DNA sequence: TGTGCCAGTAGTACCTGGGGAGTAGCAACTAATGAAAAACTGTTTTTT. The whole variable domain, filled in from reference TRBV19 and TRBJ1-4, reads DGGITQSPKYLFRKEGQNVTLSCEQNLNHDAMYWYRQDPGQGLRLIYYSQIVNDFQKGDIAEGYSVSREKKESFPLTVTSAQKNPTAFYLCASSTWGVATNEKLFFGSGTQLSVL.

This rearrangement joins TRBV28 to TRBJ1-2; the D is unclear. The V end lost 4 bases, the J end lost 2 bases, and 14 bases lay between the germline ends. There are 15 residues in the CDR3. Per germline, CDR1 MDHEN and CDR2 SYDVKM. The CDR3 DNA follows: TGTGCCAGCAGTTCCTCTACAGAGTTGAACTATGGCTACACCTTC. Protein product: CASSSSTELNYGYTF.

This chain connects TRBV2 to TRBJ2-3; TRBD1 might be the D (5 bases). With 9 bases removed from V and 4 bases from J, the gap between germline ends came to 17 bases. Germline lookup yields CDR1 SNHLY and CDR2 FYNNEI. This CDR3 is 14 amino acids long. The CDR3 spells CASLVLRGADTQYF. The CDR3 region has the DNA TGTGCCAGTCTGGTTCTTAGGGGCGCAGATACGCAGTATTTT. The full variable domain, rest sourced from reference TRBV2 and TRBJ2-3, is EPEVTQTPSHQVTQMGQEVILRCVPISNHLYFYWYRQILGQKVEFLVSFYNNEISEKSEIFDDQFSVERPDGSNFTLKIRSTKLEDSAMYFCASLVLRGADTQYFGPGTRLTVL.

This chain joins TRBV29-1 and TRBJ1-5; maybe TRBD1 (6 bases). Trimming stripped 7 bases from V and 1 base from J, with 14 bases between. The CDR3 contains 14 residues. The germline V gene has CDR1 SQVTM and CDR2 ANQGSEA. As DNA, the CDR3 is TGCAGCGCCACAGGGTCAGGGAGCAATCAGCCCCAGCATTTT. It specifies CSATGSGSNQPQHF.

CDR3 sequence: CAWSHRPRGDTQYF. The CDR3 DNA follows: TGTGCCTGGAGTCACCGCCCCCGAGGGGATACGCAGTATTTT. The rearrangement uses TRBV30 and TRBJ2-3; TRBD2 is a possible D gene (5 bases). Germline loops: CDR1 GTSNPN, CDR2 SVGIG (reference sequence). Deletions cut 2 bases from V and 6 bases from J, with 15 bases between. The CDR3 length is 14 residues.

V gene TRBV15 combines with J gene TRBJ1-1, with 10 bases aligning to TRBD1. There are 15 residues in the CDR3. V shed 0 bases, J shed 11 bases, and the junction held 9 bases outside the gene matches. Germline-derived CDR1 and CDR2 are LNHNV and YYDKDF (reference sequence). The CDR3 DNA reads TGTGCCACCAGCAGAGAAGTCCGACAGGGGGCTGGGGCTTTCTTT. Its protein is CATSREVRQGAGAFF.

CDR3 nucleotides: TGTGCCAGCAGTGAACAGTCGGGGGTTCAGTACTTC. Residues: CASSEQSGVQYF. The V and J genes are TRBV9 and TRBJ2-4; TRBD2 might be the D (6 bases). This CDR3 spans 12 amino acids. V dropped 5 bases and J dropped 11 bases, with 14 bases sitting between them. The germline gives CDR1 SGDLS, CDR2 YYNGEE. Supplemented by reference TRBV9 and TRBJ2-4, the full variable domain reads DSGVTQTPKHLITATGQRVTLRCSPRSGDLSVYWYQQSLDQGLQFLIQYYNGEERAKGNILERFSAQQFPDLHSELNLSSLELGDSALYFCASSEQSGVQYFGAGTRLSVL.

The V gene is TRBV6-2 or TRBV6-3, the J gene TRBJ1-2; maybe TRBD1 (6 bases). V shed 6 bases and J shed 4 bases, with 12 bases lying between them. CDR1 is MNHEY and CDR2 is SVGEGT in the germline V gene. This CDR3 has 13 amino acids. In DNA, the CDR3 is TGTGCCAGCAGCGCCGACAGGACCTATGGCTACACCTTC. Translation: CASSADRTYGYTF.

This rearrangement joins TRBV28 to TRBJ1-1; TRBD1 agrees at 10 bases. From germline, CDR1 is MDHEN and CDR2 SYDVKM. The length of the CDR3 is 15 residues. After removal of 2 bases from V and 7 bases from J, the junction contained 7 bases not matched to a gene. DNA for the CDR3: TGTGCCAGCAGTTTAGGGACAGGGGCGGCCGGTGAAGCTTTCTTT. Protein: CASSLGTGAAGEAFF.

The chain joins TRBV5-4 to TRBJ2-5, with 10 bases aligning to TRBD1. Per germline, CDR1 SGHNT and CDR2 YYREEE (reference sequence). The CDR3 has 15 amino acids. Losses at the gene ends were 3 bases for V and 5 bases for J; bases not matched to a gene: 7. For the CDR3, the DNA is TGTGCCAGCAGCTCTAAGACAGGGGGCAGGGAGACCCAGTACTTC. It encodes CASSSKTGGRETQYF.

The chain has TRBV28 and TRBJ1-6, with TRBD1 matching over 8 bases. The germline V gene has CDR1 MDHEN and CDR2 SYDVKM. The CDR3 has 17 residues. The trim removed 3 bases at V and 7 bases at J, leaving 11 bases unmatched. The chain's CDR3 is CASSLGLVSGGNSPLHF. The CDR3 coding sequence is TGTGCCAGCAGTTTGGGTTTGGTGTCAGGGGGCAATTCACCCCTCCACTTT.

The chain joins TRBV4-2 to TRBJ1-2, with D unresolved. Trimming pared 1 base from V and 7 bases from J, leaving 7 bases between. CDR1 is LGHNA, CDR2 YNFKEQ, per germline. The CDR3 consists of 12 residues. CDR3 DNA: TGTGCCAGCAGCCAAGTATCGCGTGGCTACACCTTC. Its protein product is CASSQVSRGYTF.

This clone was detected only a few times. The chain carries TRBV27 and TRBJ1-2; 8 bases are a match to TRBD1. This CDR3 comprises 11 residues. From germline, CDR1 is MNHEY and CDR2 SMNVEV (reference sequence). The trim removed 6 bases at V and 6 bases at J, leaving 0 bases unmatched. The CDR3 is CASRGQDGYTF. CDR3 DNA: TGTGCCAGCAGGGGACAGGATGGCTACACCTTC.

This clone showed up just once. This chain connects TRBV5-6 to TRBJ1-1; tentatively, D is TRBD1 (6 bases). V lost 5 bases to trimming and J lost 3 bases, with 20 bases between them. The length of the CDR3 is 16 residues. Germline CDR1 and CDR2: SGHDT and YYEEEE. The chain's CDR3 is CASSFGTPRWDTEAFF. DNA for the CDR3: TGTGCCAGCAGTTTCGGGACACCTAGGTGGGACACTGAAGCTTTCTTT.

The gene calls are TRBV6-4 and TRBJ2-3; TRBD2 might be the D (7 bases). With 9 bases removed from V and 0 bases from J, the gap between germline ends came to 16 bases. Germline-derived CDR1 and CDR2 are MRHNA and SNTAGT. This CDR3 contains 15 residues. CDR3 sequence: CASSIAGASTDTQYF. CDR3 nucleotides: TGTGCCAGTTCCATCGCGGGGGCAAGCACAGATACGCAGTATTTT.

The chain links TRBV7-9 to TRBJ1-1, with a possible D match to TRBD1 (6 bases). CDR1 SEHNR and CDR2 FQNEAQ come from the germline V gene (reference sequence). The CDR3 loop spans 14 amino acids. Trimming cost V 8 bases and J 4 bases, with 17 bases left between them. CDR3 sequence: CASGPLGRGTEAFF. In DNA, the CDR3 is TGTGCCAGCGGCCCCTTGGGCAGGGGCACTGAAGCTTTCTTT.

This clone showed up many times. The chain has TRBV19 and TRBJ2-1, with D possibly TRBD2 on 6 matching bases. Per germline, CDR1 LNHDA and CDR2 SQIVND (reference sequence). Deletions cut 7 bases from V and 0 bases from J, with 13 bases between. The CDR3 totals 15 residues. The CDR3, as DNA: TGTGCCAGTAATAGCGGTAGTGACTCCTACAATGAGCAGTTCTTC. It codes for CASNSGSDSYNEQFF.

J is TRBJ1-3 and V is TRBV6-5, with D unclear. V dropped 8 bases and J dropped 8 bases, with 16 bases sitting between them. Germline V gene lookup returns CDR1 MNHEY and CDR2 SVGAGI. The length of the CDR3 is 13 residues. CDR3 amino acids: CASSRRWRDTIYF. CDR3 nucleotide sequence: TGTGCCAGCTCTCGACGGTGGAGGGACACCATATATTTT.

The V gene is TRBV6-2 or TRBV6-3, the J gene TRBJ2-7, with TRBD1 identical over 7 bases. The CDR3 length is 15 residues. The V and J ends lost 4 bases and 6 bases, in that order; junction bases with no gene match: 12. CDR1 is MNHEY and CDR2 is SVGEGT in the germline V gene. The CDR3 nucleotides read TGTGCCAGCAGTTCAGGGGTTGGACAGGCCTCCGAGCAGTACTTC. Residues: CASSSGVGQASEQYF.

V is TRBV5-1 and J is TRBJ2-3; 9 bases map to TRBD2. This CDR3 is built from 15 residues. Germline V gene lookup returns CDR1 SGHRS and CDR2 YFSETQ. J gave up 4 bases and V 0 bases, and 3 bases lay outside the gene matches. The CDR3 loop reads CASSLVSGSSDTQYF. CDR3 DNA: TGCGCCAGCAGCTTGGTTAGCGGGAGCTCAGATACGCAGTATTTT.

The V gene is TRBV28, the J gene TRBJ2-2; 8 bases line up with TRBD1. From germline, CDR1 is MDHEN and CDR2 SYDVKM. V lost 3 bases, J lost 5 bases, and 5 bases stayed unmatched. The CDR3 length is 15 residues. The CDR3 region is CASSLVRGLTGELFF. CDR3 coding DNA: TGTGCCAGCAGTTTGGTCAGGGGGCTAACCGGGGAGCTGTTTTTT.

The chain links TRBV12-5 to TRBJ1-1, with D possibly TRBD1 on 5 matching bases. V lost 4 bases to trimming and J lost 3 bases, with 15 bases between them. The CDR3 has 15 amino acids. Germline-derived CDR1 and CDR2 are LGHNT and FRNRAP. The CDR3 spells CASGSGGAGHTEAFF. DNA for the CDR3: TGTGCTAGTGGTTCCGGGGGAGCCGGACACACTGAAGCTTTCTTT.

The gene calls are TRBV28 and TRBJ1-5; no clear D. V was shortened by 8 bases and J by 2 bases, with 16 bases between the two germline ends. Per germline, CDR1 MDHEN and CDR2 SYDVKM. The CDR3 is 15 residues long. The CDR3 loop is CASGLARGGNQPQHF. CDR3 sequence (DNA): TGTGCCAGCGGGTTGGCACGGGGAGGCAATCAGCCCCAGCATTTT.

The genes are TRBV2 and TRBJ2-1, with 10 positions matching TRBD2. CDR1 is SNHLY, CDR2 FYNNEI, per germline. The CDR3 contains 18 residues. The junction had 10 bases not matched to a gene; V was cut back by 5 bases and J by 0 bases. The CDR3 reads CASSKGLAAASSYNEQFF. In DNA form, the CDR3 reads TGTGCCAGCAGTAAAGGACTAGCGGCGGCGAGCTCCTACAATGAGCAGTTCTTC.